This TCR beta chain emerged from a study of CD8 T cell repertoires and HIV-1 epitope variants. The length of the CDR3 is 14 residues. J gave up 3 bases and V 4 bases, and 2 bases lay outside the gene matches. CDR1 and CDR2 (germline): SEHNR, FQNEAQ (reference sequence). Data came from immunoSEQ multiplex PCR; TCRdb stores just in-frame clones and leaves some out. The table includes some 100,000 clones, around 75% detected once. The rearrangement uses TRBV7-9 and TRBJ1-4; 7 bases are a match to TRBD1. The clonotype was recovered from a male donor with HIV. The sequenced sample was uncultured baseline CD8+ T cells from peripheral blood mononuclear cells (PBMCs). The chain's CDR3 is CASSSGQSNEKLFF. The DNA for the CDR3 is TGTGCCAGCAGCTCGGGACAGTCTAATGAAAAACTGTTTTTT.